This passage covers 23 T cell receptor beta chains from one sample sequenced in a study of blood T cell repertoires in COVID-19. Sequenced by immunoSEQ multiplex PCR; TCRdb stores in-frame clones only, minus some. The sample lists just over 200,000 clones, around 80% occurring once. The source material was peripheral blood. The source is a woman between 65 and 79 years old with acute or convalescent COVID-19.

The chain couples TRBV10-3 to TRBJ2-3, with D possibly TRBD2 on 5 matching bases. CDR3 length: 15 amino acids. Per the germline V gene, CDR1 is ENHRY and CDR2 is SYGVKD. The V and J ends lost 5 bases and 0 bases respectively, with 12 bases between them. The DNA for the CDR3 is TGTGCCATCAGTCAGAGCGGTTCTAGCACAGATACGCAGTATTTT. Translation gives CAISQSGSSTDTQYF.

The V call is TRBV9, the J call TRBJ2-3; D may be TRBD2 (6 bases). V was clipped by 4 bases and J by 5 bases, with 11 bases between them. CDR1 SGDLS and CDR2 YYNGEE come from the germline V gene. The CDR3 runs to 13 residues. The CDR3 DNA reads TGTGCCAGCAGCCCGGGAGCGTTAGATACGCAGTATTTT. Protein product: CASSPGALDTQYF.

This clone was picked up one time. The CDR3 protein is CASSEDGRGYSNQPQHF. The DNA for the CDR3 is TGTGCCAGCAGTGAAGATGGCAGGGGGTACAGCAATCAGCCCCAGCATTTT. The rearrangement joins TRBV6-1 to TRBJ1-5; 7 positions agree with TRBD1. The CDR3 length is 17 residues. Germline CDR1 reads MNHNS; CDR2 reads SASEGT. V lost 1 base and J lost 1; bases outside the gene matches: 7.

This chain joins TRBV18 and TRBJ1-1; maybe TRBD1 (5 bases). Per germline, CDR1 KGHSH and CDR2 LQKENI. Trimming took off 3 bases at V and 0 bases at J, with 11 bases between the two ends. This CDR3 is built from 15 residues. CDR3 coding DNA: TGTGCCAGCTCACCCGGAGGGACGTTGAACACTGAAGCTTTCTTT. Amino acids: CASSPGGTLNTEAFF.

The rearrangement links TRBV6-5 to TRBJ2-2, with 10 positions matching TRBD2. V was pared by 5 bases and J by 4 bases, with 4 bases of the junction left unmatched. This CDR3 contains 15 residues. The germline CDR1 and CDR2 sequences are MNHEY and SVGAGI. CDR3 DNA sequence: TGTGCCAGCAGTAGAATAGCGGGAGGCACCGGGGAGCTGTTTTTT. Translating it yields CASSRIAGGTGELFF.

In nucleotides, the CDR3 is TGTGCCAGCAGCTTCACGCTTCCGGATGGCTACACCTTC. It yields the protein CASSFTLPDGYTF. This chain links TRBV7-9 with TRBJ1-2; the D is unclear. CDR3 length: 13 residues. Germline-derived CDR1 and CDR2 are SEHNR and FQNEAQ (reference sequence). The V gene lost 3 bases and the J gene lost 6 bases, with 11 bases spanning the gap. Based on the CDR3 plus reference TRBV7-9 and TRBJ1-2, the full variable domain is DTGVSQNPRHKITKRGQNVTFRCDPISEHNRLYWYRQTLGQGPEFLTYFQNEAQLEKSRLLSDRFSAERPKGSFSTLEIQRTEQGDSAMYLCASSFTLPDGYTFGSGTRLTVV.

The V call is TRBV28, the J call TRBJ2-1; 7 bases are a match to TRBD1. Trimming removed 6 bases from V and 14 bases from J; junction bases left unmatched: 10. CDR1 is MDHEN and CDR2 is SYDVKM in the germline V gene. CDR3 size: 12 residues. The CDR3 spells CASSIDRVFEFF. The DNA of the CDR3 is TGTGCCAGCAGCATCGACAGGGTGTTTGAGTTCTTC.

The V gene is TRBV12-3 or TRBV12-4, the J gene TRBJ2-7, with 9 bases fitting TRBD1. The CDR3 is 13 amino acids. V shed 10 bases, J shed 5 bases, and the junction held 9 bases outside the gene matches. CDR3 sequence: CATGGTGSHEQYF. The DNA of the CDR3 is TGTGCCACCGGAGGGACAGGGTCCCACGAGCAGTACTTC.

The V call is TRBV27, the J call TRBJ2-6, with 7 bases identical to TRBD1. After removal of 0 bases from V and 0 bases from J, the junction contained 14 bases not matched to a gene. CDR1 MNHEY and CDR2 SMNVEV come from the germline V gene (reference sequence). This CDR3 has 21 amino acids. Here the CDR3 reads CASSLSNTPGQPLSGANVLTF. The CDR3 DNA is TGTGCCAGCAGTTTATCGAATACACCGGGACAGCCCCTCTCTGGGGCCAACGTCCTGACTTTC.

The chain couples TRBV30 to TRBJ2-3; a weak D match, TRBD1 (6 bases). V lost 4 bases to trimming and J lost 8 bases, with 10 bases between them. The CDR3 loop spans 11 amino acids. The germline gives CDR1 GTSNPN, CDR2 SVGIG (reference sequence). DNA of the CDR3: TGTGCCTGGATCCAGGGGACTACGCAGTATTTT. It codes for CAWIQGTTQYF.

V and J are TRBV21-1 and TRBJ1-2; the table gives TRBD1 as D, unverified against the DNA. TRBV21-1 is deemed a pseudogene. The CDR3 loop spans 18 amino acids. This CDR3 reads CASSNVVRTGLFSYGYTF. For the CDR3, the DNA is TGTGCCAGCAGCAATGTAGTTAGGACAGGGCTATTTTCCTATGGCTACACCTTC.

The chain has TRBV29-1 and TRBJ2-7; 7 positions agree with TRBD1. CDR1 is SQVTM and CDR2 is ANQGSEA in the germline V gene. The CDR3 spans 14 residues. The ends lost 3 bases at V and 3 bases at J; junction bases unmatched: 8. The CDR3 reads CSVDKGAPFYEQYF. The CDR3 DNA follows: TGCAGCGTTGATAAGGGGGCTCCTTTCTACGAGCAGTACTTC.

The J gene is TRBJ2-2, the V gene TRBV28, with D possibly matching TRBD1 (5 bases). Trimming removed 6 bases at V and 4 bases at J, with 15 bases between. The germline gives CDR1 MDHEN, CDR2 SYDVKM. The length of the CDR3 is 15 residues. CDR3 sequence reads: CASSHSDTLTGELFF. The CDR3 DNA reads TGTGCCAGCAGCCATTCGGACACCCTCACCGGGGAGCTGTTTTTT.

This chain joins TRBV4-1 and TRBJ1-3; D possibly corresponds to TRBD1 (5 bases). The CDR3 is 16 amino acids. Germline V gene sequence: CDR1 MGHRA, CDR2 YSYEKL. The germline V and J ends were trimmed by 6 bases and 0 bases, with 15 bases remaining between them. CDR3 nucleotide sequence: TGCGCCAGCAGTTTCCGTACAGGAGCCTCTGGAAACACCATATATTTT. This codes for CASSFRTGASGNTIYF.

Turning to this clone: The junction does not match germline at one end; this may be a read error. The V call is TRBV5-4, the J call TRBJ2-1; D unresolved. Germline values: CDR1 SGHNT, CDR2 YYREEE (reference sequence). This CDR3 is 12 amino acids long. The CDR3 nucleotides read TGTGCCAGCAGCTCCTCCTCCAATGAGCAGTTCTTC. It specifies CASSSSSNEQFF.

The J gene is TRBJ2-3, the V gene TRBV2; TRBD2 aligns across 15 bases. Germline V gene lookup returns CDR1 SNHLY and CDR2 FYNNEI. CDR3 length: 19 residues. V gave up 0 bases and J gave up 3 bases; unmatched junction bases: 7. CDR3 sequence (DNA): TGTGCCAGCAGTGAAGCGCGGACTAGCGGGAGGGCCAGGACAGATACGCAGTATTTT. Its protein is CASSEARTSGRARTDTQYF. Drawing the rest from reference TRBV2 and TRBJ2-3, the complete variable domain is EPEVTQTPSHQVTQMGQEVILRCVPISNHLYFYWYRQILGQKVEFLVSFYNNEISEKSEIFDDQFSVERPDGSNFTLKIRSTKLEDSAMYFCASSEARTSGRARTDTQYFGPGTRLTVL.

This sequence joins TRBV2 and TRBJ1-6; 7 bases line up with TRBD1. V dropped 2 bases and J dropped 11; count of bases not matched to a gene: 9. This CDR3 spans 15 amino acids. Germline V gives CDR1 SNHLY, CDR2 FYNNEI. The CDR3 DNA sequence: TGTGCCAGCAGTGAATTCGGGACAGTAAGTCCACCCCTCCACTTT. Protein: CASSEFGTVSPPLHF.

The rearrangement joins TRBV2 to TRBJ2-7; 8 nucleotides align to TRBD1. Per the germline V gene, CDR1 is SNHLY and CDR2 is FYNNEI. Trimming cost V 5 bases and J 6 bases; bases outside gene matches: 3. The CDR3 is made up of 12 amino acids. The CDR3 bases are TGTGCCAGCAGTATGGACAGGGTCGAGCAGTACTTC. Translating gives CASSMDRVEQYF.

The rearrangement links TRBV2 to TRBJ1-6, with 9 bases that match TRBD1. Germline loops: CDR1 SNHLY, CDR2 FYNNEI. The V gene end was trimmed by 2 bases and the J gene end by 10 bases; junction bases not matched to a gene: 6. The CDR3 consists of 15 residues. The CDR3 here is CASSEIGQGLSPLHF. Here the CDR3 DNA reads TGTGCCAGCAGTGAAATAGGACAGGGGTTATCACCCCTCCACTTT.

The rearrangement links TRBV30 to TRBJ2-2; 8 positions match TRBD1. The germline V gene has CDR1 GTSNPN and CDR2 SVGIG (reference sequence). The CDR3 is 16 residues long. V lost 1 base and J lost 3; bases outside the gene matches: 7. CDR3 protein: CAWSDNRGSDTGELFF. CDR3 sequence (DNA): TGTGCCTGGAGTGACAACAGGGGGTCGGACACCGGGGAGCTGTTTTTT.

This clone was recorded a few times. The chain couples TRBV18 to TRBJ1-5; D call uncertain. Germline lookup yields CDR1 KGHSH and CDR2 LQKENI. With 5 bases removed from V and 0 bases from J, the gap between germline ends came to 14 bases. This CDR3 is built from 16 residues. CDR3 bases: TGTGCCAGCTCAGCAACTGCGCCCCCTAGCAATCAGCCCCAGCATTTT. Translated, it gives CASSATAPPSNQPQHF.

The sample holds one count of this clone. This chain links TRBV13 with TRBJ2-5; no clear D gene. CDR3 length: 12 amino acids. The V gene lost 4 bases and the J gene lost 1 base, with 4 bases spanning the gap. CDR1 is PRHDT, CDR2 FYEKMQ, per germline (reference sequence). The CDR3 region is CASSSLQETQYF. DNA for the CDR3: TGTGCCAGCAGCTCCCTCCAAGAGACCCAGTACTTC.

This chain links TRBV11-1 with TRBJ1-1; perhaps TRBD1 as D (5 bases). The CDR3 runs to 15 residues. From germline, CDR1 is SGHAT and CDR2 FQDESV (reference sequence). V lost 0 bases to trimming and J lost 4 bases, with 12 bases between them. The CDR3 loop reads CASSLAVGLGTEAFF. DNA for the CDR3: TGTGCCAGCAGCTTAGCCGTGGGGCTGGGCACTGAAGCTTTCTTT.